The clone carrying this T cell receptor (beta chain) turned up a few times. Antigen specificity is unknown. The PCR employed 60 Vbeta primers together with 13 Jbeta primers. TCRdb's table, derived via immunoSEQ multiplex PCR, lists solely in-frame clones and lacks some. The sample shows 170,000 or so clones, 77% of them seen only once. The sample belongs to a study of cytomegalovirus exposure and HLA in healthy donors. Notes on the study in general: A prior analysis recorded that most TCR beta V segments were productive about 87% or about 30% of the time. The study flagged roughly 150 TCR beta chains as cytomegalovirus-associated. In vitro testing confirmed a few CMV-associated chains as specific for CMV antigens.

With 5 bases removed from V and 8 bases from J, the gap between germline ends came to 8 bases. Germline lookup yields CDR1 MNHEY and CDR2 SMNVEV (reference sequence). The CDR3 is 11 residues long. This chain links TRBV27 with TRBJ2-3; maybe TRBD1 (5 bases). The receptor was derived from a woman in her sixties in good health and CMV-seropositive. The sequenced sample consisted of PBMCs. The CDR3 DNA is TGTGCCAGCAGTCAGGGTTCTACGCAGTATTTT. Protein: CASSQGSTQYF.